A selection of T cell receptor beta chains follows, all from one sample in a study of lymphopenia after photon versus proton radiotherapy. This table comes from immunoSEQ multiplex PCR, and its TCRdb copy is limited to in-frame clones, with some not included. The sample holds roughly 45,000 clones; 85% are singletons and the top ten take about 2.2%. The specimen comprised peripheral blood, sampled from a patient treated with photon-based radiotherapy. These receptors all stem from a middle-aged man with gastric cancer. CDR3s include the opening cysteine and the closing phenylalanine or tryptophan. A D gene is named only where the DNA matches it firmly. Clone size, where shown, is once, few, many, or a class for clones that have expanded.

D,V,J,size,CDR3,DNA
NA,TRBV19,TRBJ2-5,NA,CASSVSDLPGETQYF,TGTGCCAGTAGTGTCTCGGATCTCCCGGGGGAGACCCAGTACTTC
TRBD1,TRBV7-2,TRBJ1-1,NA,CATTGQAYTEAFF,TGTGCCACTACGGGACAGGCCTACACTGAAGCTTTCTTT
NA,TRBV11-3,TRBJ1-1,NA,CASSLGKNTEAFF,TGTGCCAGCAGCTTAGGCAAGAACACTGAAGCTTTCTTT
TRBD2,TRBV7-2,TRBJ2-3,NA,CASSLALAGATDTQYF,TGTGCCAGCAGCTTAGCGCTAGCGGGGGCCACAGATACGCAGTATTTT
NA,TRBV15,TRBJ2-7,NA,CATSVGGLSYEQYF,TGTGCCACCAGTGTTGGGGGGCTCTCCTACGAGCAGTACTTC
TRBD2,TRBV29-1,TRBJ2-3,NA,CSVEGGTSGGYGDTQYF,TGCAGCGTTGAAGGTGGGACTAGCGGGGGTTATGGGGATACGCAGTATTTT
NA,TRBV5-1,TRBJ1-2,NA,CASSLEANYGYTF,TGCGCCAGCAGCTTGGAGGCTAACTATGGCTACACCTTC
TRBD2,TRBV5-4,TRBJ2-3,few,CASSLGLAGGTDTQYF,TGTGCCAGCAGCTTGGGACTAGCGGGTGGCACAGATACGCAGTATTTT
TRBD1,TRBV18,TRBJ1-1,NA,CASSPDVTGGMITEAFF,TGTGCCAGCTCACCCGACGTGACAGGGGGCATGATCACTGAAGCTTTCTTT
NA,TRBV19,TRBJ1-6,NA,CASTGGFGNSPLHF,TGTGCCAGTACTGGCGGATTCGGGAATTCACCCCTCCACTTT
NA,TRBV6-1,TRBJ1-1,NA,CASRGLNTEAFF,TGTGCCAGCAGGGGACTGAACACTGAAGCTTTCTTT
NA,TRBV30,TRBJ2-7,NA,CAWSVCLYF,NA
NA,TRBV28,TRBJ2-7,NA,CASSLRTVGSEQYF,TGTGCCAGCAGTCTAAGGACAGTAGGTAGCGAGCAGTACTTC
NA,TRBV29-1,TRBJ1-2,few,CSVEDQDGRIGYTF,TGCAGCGTTGAAGATCAAGACGGACGGATTGGCTACACCTTC
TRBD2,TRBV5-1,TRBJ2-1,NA,CASRFGLAANNEQFF,TGCGCCAGCAGATTCGGACTAGCGGCCAACAATGAGCAGTTCTTC
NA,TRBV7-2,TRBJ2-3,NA,CASTIVGADTQYF,TGTGCCAGCACCATCGTGGGCGCAGATACGCAGTATTTT
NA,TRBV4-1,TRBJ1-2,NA,CASSQGNPDSISGYTF,TGCGCCAGCAGCCAAGGCAACCCGGACAGTATCTCAGGCTACACCTTC
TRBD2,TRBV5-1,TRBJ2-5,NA,CASTLTAGGAGTQYF,TGCGCCAGCACCCTCACTGCGGGGGGCGCGGGGACCCAGTACTTC
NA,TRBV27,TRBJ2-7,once,CASSPIRLGSYEQYF,TGTGCCAGCAGTCCGATCCGGCTTGGCTCCTACGAGCAGTACTTC
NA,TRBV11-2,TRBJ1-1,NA,CASSRAQMNTEAFF,TGTGCCAGCAGCAGGGCTCAAATGAACACTGAAGCTTTCTTT
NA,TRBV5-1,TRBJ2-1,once,CASSLNRGTEQFF,TGCGCCAGCAGCTTGAATCGGGGGACCGAGCAGTTCTTC
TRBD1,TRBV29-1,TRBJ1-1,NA,CSGDRGATEAFF,TGCAGCGGGGACAGGGGAGCCACTGAAGCTTTCTTT
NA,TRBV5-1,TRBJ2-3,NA,CASSWGATDTQYF,TGCGCCAGCAGCTGGGGGGCCACAGATACGCAGTATTTT
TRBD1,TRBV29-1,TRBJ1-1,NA,CSVGQADTEAFF,TGCAGCGTGGGACAGGCCGACACTGAAGCTTTCTTT
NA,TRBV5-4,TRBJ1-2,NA,CASSLDSSNYGYTF,TGTGCCAGCAGCTTGGACAGCAGCAACTATGGCTACACCTTC
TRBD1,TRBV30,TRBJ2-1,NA,CAWSAGTGVNEQFF,TGTGCCTGGAGCGCCGGGACAGGGGTCAATGAGCAGTTCTTC
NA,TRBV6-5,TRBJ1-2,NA,CASSPSGRGHYGYTF,TGTGCCAGCAGTCCCTCGGGCAGGGGACATTATGGCTACACCTTC
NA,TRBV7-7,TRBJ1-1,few,CASSFTLNTEAFF,TGTGCCAGCAGCTTCACATTGAACACTGAAGCTTTCTTT
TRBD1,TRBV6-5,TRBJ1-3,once,CASRTQGAGGNTIYF,TGTGCCAGCAGGACTCAGGGGGCTGGTGGAAACACCATATATTTT
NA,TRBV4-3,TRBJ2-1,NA,CASSQDLIRNLGNEQFF,TGCGCCAGCAGCCAAGATCTAATTAGGAATTTAGGGAATGAGCAGTTCTTC
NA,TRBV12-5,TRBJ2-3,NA,CASGPTSIDTQYF,TGTGCTAGTGGTCCGACGTCCATAGATACGCAGTATTTT
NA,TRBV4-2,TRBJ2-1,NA,CASSPEGAGGPLWNEQFF,TGTGCCAGCAGCCCCGAGGGGGCGGGGGGCCCACTCTGGAATGAGCAGTTCTTC
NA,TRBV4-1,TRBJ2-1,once,CASSQGGFYNEQFF,TGCGCCAGCAGCCAAGGCGGGTTCTACAATGAGCAGTTCTTC
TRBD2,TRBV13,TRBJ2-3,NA,CASSTSGGPKDTQYF,TGTGCCAGCAGCACCAGCGGGGGGCCGAAAGATACGCAGTATTTT
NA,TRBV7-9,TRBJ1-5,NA,CASTGVSGQPQHF,TGTGCCAGTACGGGGGTATCGGGTCAGCCCCAGCATTTT
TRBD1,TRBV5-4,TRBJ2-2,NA,CASSSITGANTGELFF,TGTGCCAGCAGCTCCATTACAGGGGCGAACACCGGGGAGCTGTTTTTT
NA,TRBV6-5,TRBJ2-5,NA,CASSLSTGYQETQYF,TGTGCCAGCAGTTTATCGACAGGATATCAAGAGACCCAGTACTTC
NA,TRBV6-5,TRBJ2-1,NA,CASSYNRDTGQFF,TGTGCCAGCAGTTACAACCGGGATACCGGGCAGTTCTTC
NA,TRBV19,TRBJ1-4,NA,CASSKGPLNEKLFF,TGTGCCAGTAGTAAGGGACCCCTTAATGAAAAACTGTTTTTT
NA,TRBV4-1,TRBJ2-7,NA,CASSQPGHSSYEQYF,TGCGCCAGCAGTCAACCGGGACATAGCTCCTACGAGCAGTACTTC
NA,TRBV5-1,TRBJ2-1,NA,CASSLGGVNEQFF,TGCGCCAGCAGCTTGGGAGGGGTCAATGAGCAGTTCTTC
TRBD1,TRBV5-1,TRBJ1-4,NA,CASSGGGTGEGEKLFF,TGCGCCAGCAGCGGCGGGGGGACAGGGGAAGGTGAAAAACTGTTTTTT
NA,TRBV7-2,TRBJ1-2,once,CASSQGSQGGGYGYTF,TGTGCCAGCAGCCAGGGATCCCAGGGAGGCGGCTATGGCTACACCTTC
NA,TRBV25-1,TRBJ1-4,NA,CASKGRTNEKLFF,TGTGCCAGTAAAGGACGGACTAATGAAAAACTGTTTTTT